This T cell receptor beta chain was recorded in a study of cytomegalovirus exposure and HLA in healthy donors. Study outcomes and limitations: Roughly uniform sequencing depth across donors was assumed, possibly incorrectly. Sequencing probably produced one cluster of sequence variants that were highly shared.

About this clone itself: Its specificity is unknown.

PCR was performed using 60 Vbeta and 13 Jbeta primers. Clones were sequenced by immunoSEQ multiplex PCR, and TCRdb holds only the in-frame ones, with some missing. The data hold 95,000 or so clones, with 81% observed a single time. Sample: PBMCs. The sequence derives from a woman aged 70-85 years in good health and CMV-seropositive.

The CDR3 here is CASSEAWTSYEQYF. The CDR3 DNA sequence: TGTGCCAGCAGCGAAGCCTGGACATCCTACGAGCAGTACTTC. This rearrangement joins TRBV7-2 to TRBJ2-7; TRBD1 is a possible D gene (5 bases). V lost 5 bases to trimming and J lost 1 base, with 12 bases between them. The CDR3 is made up of 14 amino acids. Germline values: CDR1 SGHTA, CDR2 FQGNSA.